This T cell receptor (beta chain) emerged from a study of blood T cell repertoires in COVID-19. Study-wide context: Some COVID-19 samples were acute and others convalescent; all came from the United States, Italy and Spain.

This study enrolled people aged about 18 to 100 from about two dozen US geographic areas. Contact with a PCR-confirmed or clinician-diagnosed COVID-19 case occurred within 2 weeks of entry. The CDR3 has 11 amino acids. V lost 3 bases, J lost 5 bases, and 4 bases lay in between. Germline V gives CDR1 SEHNR, CDR2 FQNEAQ (reference sequence). Methods used by the authors: By means of reference gene primer amplification, nucleated cell counts were estimated. Data came from immunoSEQ multiplex PCR; TCRdb stores just in-frame clones and leaves some out. V, J and clone size are taken as reported in that table, and D and trimming were inferred from the DNA itself. The sample has some 320,000 clones; more than 90% are singletons.

The V gene is TRBV7-9, the J gene TRBJ1-2; D remains unclear. The sample was PBMCs or T cells enriched from blood (not recorded which). The TCR originated in a woman aged 25 to 39 who had been exposed to COVID-19. The DNA for the CDR3 is TGTGCCAGCAGCTTTCTATATGGCTACACCTTC. It yields the protein CASSFLYGYTF.